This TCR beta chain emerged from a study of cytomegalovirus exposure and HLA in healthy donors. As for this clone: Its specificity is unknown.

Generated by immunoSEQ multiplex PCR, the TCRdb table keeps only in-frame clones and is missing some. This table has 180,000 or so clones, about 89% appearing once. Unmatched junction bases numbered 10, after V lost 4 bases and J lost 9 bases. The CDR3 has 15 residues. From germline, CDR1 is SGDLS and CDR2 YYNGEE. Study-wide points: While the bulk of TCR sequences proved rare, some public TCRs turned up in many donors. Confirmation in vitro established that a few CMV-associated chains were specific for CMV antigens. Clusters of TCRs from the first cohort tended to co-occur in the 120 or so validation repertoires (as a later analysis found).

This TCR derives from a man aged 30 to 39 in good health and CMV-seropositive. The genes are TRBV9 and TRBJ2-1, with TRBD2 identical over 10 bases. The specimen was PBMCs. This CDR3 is CASSSSGSPGREQFF. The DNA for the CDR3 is TGTGCCAGCAGCTCTAGCGGGAGTCCCGGACGTGAGCAGTTCTTC.